The source of this TCR beta chain is a study of CD4 T cells in relation to SARS-CoV-2 and coronaviruses. About the research overall: Crossreactive spike epitopes shared across donors were mapped to their HLA restriction.

Before the COVID-19 pandemic, during about 2010-2018, CD4+ T cells were taken from unexposed donors. Study-wide results and limits: This crossreactivity analysis covered spike protein alone, no other viral proteins.

Remarks on this clone: Its antigen is unidentified.

Sequenced by immunoSEQ multiplex PCR; TCRdb stores in-frame clones only, minus some. The top ten hold around 1.5% of the sample, which has 60,000 to 80,000 clones, over 80% seen once. Trimming at V came to 3 bases and at J to 3 bases, leaving 4 bases not matched to a gene. CDR3 length: 15 amino acids. CDR1 SGHNT and CDR2 YYREEE come from the germline V gene (reference sequence). Sequencing was carried out using memory CD4+ T cells from PBMCs. The genes are TRBV5-4 and TRBJ2-5; 11 nucleotides align to TRBD1. This clonotype originated in a human donor in good health. The CDR3 DNA follows: TGTGCCAGCAGCTGGGGGGACAGGGGGGAAGAGACCCAGTACTTC. This sequence encodes CASSWGDRGEETQYF.